The entry below gives a single TCR beta chain sequence along with its context. The germline gives CDR1 MDHEN, CDR2 SYDVKM. The germline V and J ends were trimmed by 4 bases and 0 bases, with 21 bases remaining between them. The CDR3 runs to 18 residues. This entry belongs to a study of blood T cells in healthy people across ages. Primed by a sample-barcoded 5' primer and a J-beta primer mix, a second PCR proceeded for 7 to 11 cycles. TCRdb reanalysed the 5' RACE reads using MiXCR and keeps one entry per CDR3 protein. The table has more than 500,000 distinct CDR3 sequences, around 27% seen once. These data were also reused for a study on T cells of mothers and their children.

V and J are TRBV28 and TRBJ1-2, with D possibly being TRBD1 (6 bases). This TCR derives from a boy aged 2 to 10 in good health. Sequenced material: blood. As DNA, the CDR3 is TGTGCCAGCAGTTCTGGGGGGGCTTTCCTGGGGCCTAACTATGGCTACACCTTC. Translation: CASSSGGAFLGPNYGYTF.